This T cell receptor beta chain emerged from a study of CD8 T cells in Susac syndrome. Whole-study findings and limits: Only a relatively small number of individuals were included in the TCR sequencing and HLA analysis.

CD8+ and CD4+ T cells taken from blood had their TCR beta sequenced. Treatment-naive patients with stable or active relapsing-remitting disease served as multiple sclerosis controls. TEMRA cells were FACS-enriched, while CD8+ and CD4+ T cells were negatively isolated. This CDR3 is 16 amino acids long. J was trimmed by 9 bases and V by 5 bases; bases with no gene match: 10. Germline V gene sequence: CDR1 LNHNV, CDR2 YYDKDF (reference sequence). A quantity of about 0.5 to 1 ug RNA underwent reverse transcription using random hexamers. TCRdb called the immunoSEQ multiplex PCR reads again in MiXCR, with one record for every CDR3 protein. The sample contains 180,000 or so distinct CDR3 sequences, roughly 95% of which appear only once. As concerns this clonotype: The antigen is unknown.

This TCR was recovered from a human donor with multiple sclerosis. This rearrangement joins TRBV15 to TRBJ1-6; 10 positions match TRBD1. Sequencing input: CD4+ T cells from PBMCs. DNA of the CDR3: TGTGCCACCAGCGTAGGGTGGGGACAGGGGTCTTCACCCCTCCACTTT. Protein product: CATSVGWGQGSSPLHF.